This passage covers 14 T cell receptor beta chains from one sample sequenced in a study of T cell responses to AZD1222 COVID-19 vaccine. Libraries were prepared by immunoSEQ multiplex PCR; TCRdb keeps only in-frame clonotypes and omits some of them. The sample consists of about 120,000 clones, around 85% of them appearing once. The sample here was peripheral blood, taken on day 0 of AZD1222 vaccination. The origin of the receptors is an adult in good health.

In this sample, this clone turned up a few times. The chain joins TRBV6-5 to TRBJ1-5; a weak D match, TRBD1 (5 bases). This CDR3 is 14 amino acids long. Trimming left V 5 bases short and J 5 bases short, with 13 bases between. CDR1 and CDR2 from the germline V gene are MNHEY and SVGAGI. CDR3 loop: CASSLGQGHQPQHF. The CDR3 DNA is TGTGCCAGCAGTCTAGGGCAGGGTCATCAGCCCCAGCATTTT.

The chain combines TRBV12-3 or TRBV12-4 with TRBJ2-2; D may be TRBD2 (5 bases). Trimming removed 3 bases at V and 9 bases at J, with 11 bases between. The CDR3 length is 13 residues. The CDR3 region has the DNA TGTGCCAGCAGTTTTGGCGGAGGCAGGGAGCTGTTTTTT. It encodes CASSFGGGRELFF.

V is TRBV27 and J is TRBJ2-2; 9 bases are shared with TRBD2. CDR3 length: 17 residues. Germline assignment: CDR1 MNHEY and CDR2 SMNVEV (reference sequence). With 5 bases clipped from V and 6 bases from J, the junction kept 13 bases outside the gene matches. The CDR3 DNA reads as TGTGCCAGCAGTCCAACATCACTAGCGGGCGTTCCCGGGGAGCTGTTTTTT. Its translation is CASSPTSLAGVPGELFF.

The V gene is TRBV11-2, the J gene TRBJ2-1; 7 bases align to TRBD2. CDR1 is SGHAT and CDR2 is FQNNGV in the germline V gene. This CDR3 spans 14 amino acids. V lost 1 base to trimming and J lost 7 bases; unmatched junction nucleotides: 4. Written as DNA, the CDR3 is TGTGCCAGCAGCTTAGGGGGGGGAGTTAATGAGCAGTTCTTC. This sequence encodes CASSLGGGVNEQFF.

The rearrangement uses TRBV3-1 (or the pseudogene TRBV3-2) and TRBJ1-6; D is undetermined. CDR1 and CDR2 (germline): LGHDT, YNNKEL (reference sequence). CDR3 size: 13 residues. Between the trimmed V and J ends, which lost 2 bases and 5 bases, there was a span of 4 bases. The CDR3 DNA follows: TGTGCCAGCAGCCAACTCGATAATTCACCCCTCCACTTT. Its protein is CASSQLDNSPLHF.

The chain uses TRBV29-1 and TRBJ1-2, with 7 bases identical to TRBD1. CDR1 is SQVTM, CDR2 ANQGSEA, per germline. This CDR3 has 12 residues. J gave up 4 bases and V 1 base, and 0 bases lay outside the gene matches. The CDR3 here is CSVEGQGYGYTF. The CDR3 region has the DNA TGCAGCGTTGAAGGACAGGGCTATGGCTACACCTTC.

This clone was seen just once. The chain couples TRBV19 to TRBJ2-1, with a possible D match to TRBD1 (5 bases). CDR1 is LNHDA and CDR2 is SQIVND in the germline V gene (reference sequence). Between the trimmed V and J ends, which lost 3 bases and 5 bases, there was a span of 11 bases. The CDR3 covers 14 residues. CDR3 in DNA: TGTGCCAGTAGTATGCGACAGACACACAATGAGCAGTTCTTC. Translating it yields CASSMRQTHNEQFF.

This clone was detected only once. The rearrangement uses TRBV28 and TRBJ2-3; D call uncertain. The CDR3 is 14 residues long. The germline CDR1 and CDR2 sequences are MDHEN and SYDVKM. Trimming removed 6 bases at V and 4 bases at J, with 14 bases between. The CDR3 here is CASSPTPEPDTQYF. In DNA, the CDR3 is TGTGCCAGCAGCCCTACTCCGGAACCAGATACGCAGTATTTT.

CDR3 loop: CASSLGSRINTDTQYF. DNA for the CDR3: TGTGCCAGCAGCTTAGGGTCCAGGATCAACACAGATACGCAGTATTTT. The chain links TRBV7-9 to TRBJ2-3; D is unclear. The CDR3 runs to 16 residues. Germline V lookup: CDR1 SEHNR, CDR2 FQNEAQ (reference sequence). Trimming shortened V by 1 base and J by 2 bases, and 13 bases separated the two germline ends.

The genes are TRBV5-5 and TRBJ2-2, with 8 positions matching TRBD1. This CDR3 is built from 16 residues. Looked up from germline, CDR1 is SGHKS and CDR2 is YYEKEE (reference sequence). The junction had 9 bases not matched to a gene; V was cut back by 5 bases and J by 3 bases. Here the CDR3 reads CASRFGTGGDTGELFF. CDR3 nucleotide sequence: TGTGCCAGCAGATTTGGGACAGGTGGGGACACCGGGGAGCTGTTTTTT.

V and J are TRBV4-2 and TRBJ1-3, with D maybe TRBD1 (6 bases). Trimming took off 0 bases at V and 0 bases at J, with 24 bases between the two ends. From germline, CDR1 is LGHNA and CDR2 YNFKEQ. The CDR3 has 21 amino acids. CDR3 bases: TGTGCCAGCAGCCAAGAAAGGGGGAGTGTGGGGCTTATAACCTCTGGAAACACCATATATTTT. Its translation: CASSQERGSVGLITSGNTIYF.

This clone was seen only once. The rearrangement joins TRBV28 to TRBJ2-7; the D is unclear. V lost 6 bases, J lost 5 bases, and 17 bases lay in between. CDR1 MDHEN and CDR2 SYDVKM come from the germline V gene. This CDR3 has 14 amino acids. The CDR3: CASSPTRPLDEQYF. CDR3 sequence (DNA): TGTGCCAGCAGCCCCACCCGTCCCCTTGACGAGCAGTACTTC.

The rearrangement links TRBV3-1 (or the pseudogene TRBV3-2) to TRBJ2-7; TRBD2 is a possible D gene (5 bases). The CDR3 sequence is 13 residues long. V was clipped by 2 bases and J by 6 bases, with 11 bases between them. From germline, CDR1 is LGHDT and CDR2 YNNKEL (reference sequence). CDR3 sequence reads: CASSQQIGSEQYF. The CDR3 DNA follows: TGTGCCAGCAGCCAACAGATAGGGAGCGAGCAGTACTTC.

This clone has more than one count but fewer than ten. CDR3 coding DNA: TGCGCCAGCAGCTTAGGTATGGGGGGAAATTCACCCCTCCACTTT. The encoded protein is CASSLGMGGNSPLHF. This sequence joins TRBV5-1 and TRBJ1-6; D perhaps matches TRBD1 (5 bases). This CDR3 region has 15 residues. Germline lookup yields CDR1 SGHRS and CDR2 YFSETQ. Trimming removed 2 bases at V and 7 bases at J, with 13 bases between. The variable domain in full, with the rest retrieved from reference TRBV5-1 and TRBJ1-6, is KAGVTQTPRYLIKTRGQQVTLSCSPISGHRSVSWYQQTPGQGLQFLFEYFSETQRNKGNFPGRFSGRQFSNSRSEMNVSTLELGDSALYLCASSLGMGGNSPLHFGNGTRLTVT.